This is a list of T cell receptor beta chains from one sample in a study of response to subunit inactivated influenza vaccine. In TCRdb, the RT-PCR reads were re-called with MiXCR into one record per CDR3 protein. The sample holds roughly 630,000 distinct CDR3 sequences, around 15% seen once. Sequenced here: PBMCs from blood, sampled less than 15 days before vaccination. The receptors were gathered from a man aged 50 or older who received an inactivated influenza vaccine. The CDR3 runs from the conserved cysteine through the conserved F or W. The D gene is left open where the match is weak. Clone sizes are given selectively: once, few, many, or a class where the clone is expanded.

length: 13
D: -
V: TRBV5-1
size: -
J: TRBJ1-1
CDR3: CASSLAVGDEAFF
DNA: TGCGCCAGCAGCTTGGCCGTGGGGGATGAAGCTTTCTTT

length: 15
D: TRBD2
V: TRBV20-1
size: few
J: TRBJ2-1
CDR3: CSAPWTSGSYNEQFF
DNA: TGCAGTGCTCCATGGACTAGCGGGAGCTACAATGAGCAGTTCTTC

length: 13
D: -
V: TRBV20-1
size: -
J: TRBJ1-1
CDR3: CSARDHTVTEAFF
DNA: TGCAGTGCTAGAGATCACACGGTGACTGAAGCTTTCTTT

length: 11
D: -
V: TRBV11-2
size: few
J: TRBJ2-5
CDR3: CASSLDKTQYF
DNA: TGTGCCAGCAGCTTAGATAAAACCCAGTACTTC

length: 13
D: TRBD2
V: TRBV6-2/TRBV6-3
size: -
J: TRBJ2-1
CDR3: CASSPGLAYEQFF
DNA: TGTGCCAGCAGCCCGGGACTAGCGTATGAGCAGTTCTTC

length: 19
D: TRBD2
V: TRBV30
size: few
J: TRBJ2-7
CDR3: CAWSVQGLAVLTGVYEQYF
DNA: TGTGCCTGGAGTGTTCAGGGACTAGCGGTCTTAACCGGCGTCTACGAGCAGTACTTC

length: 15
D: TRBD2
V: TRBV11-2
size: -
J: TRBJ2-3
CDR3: CASSTTGLSTDTQYF
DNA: TGTGCCAGCAGCACGACGGGACTAAGCACAGATACGCAGTATTTT

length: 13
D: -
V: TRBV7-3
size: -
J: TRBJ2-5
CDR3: CASSAGGRETQYF
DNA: TGTGCCAGCAGCGCCGGAGGAAGGGAGACCCAGTACTTC

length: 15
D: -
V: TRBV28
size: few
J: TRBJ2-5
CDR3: CASSATLARQETQYF
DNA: TGTGCCAGCAGTGCAACACTAGCAAGACAAGAGACCCAGTACTTC

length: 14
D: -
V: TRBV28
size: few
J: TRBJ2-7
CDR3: CASSFQGRTYEQYF
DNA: TGTGCCAGCAGTTTCCAGGGACGGACGTACGAGCAGTACTTC

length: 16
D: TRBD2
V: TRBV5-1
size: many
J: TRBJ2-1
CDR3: CASSLGTSGSYNEQFF
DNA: TGCGCCAGCAGCTTGGGGACTAGCGGCTCCTACAATGAGCAGTTCTTC

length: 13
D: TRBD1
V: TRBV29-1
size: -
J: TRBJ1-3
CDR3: CSARQGATNTIYF
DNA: TGCAGCGCTCGACAGGGGGCTACTAACACCATATATTTT

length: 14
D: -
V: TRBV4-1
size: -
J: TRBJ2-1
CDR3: CASSQRGAGWGQFF
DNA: TGCGCCAGCAGCCAGAGGGGGGCAGGGTGGGGGCAGTTCTTC

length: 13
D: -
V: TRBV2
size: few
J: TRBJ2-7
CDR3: CASSEISGYERYF
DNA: TGTGCCAGCAGTGAAATCAGCGGGTATGAGCGGTACTTC

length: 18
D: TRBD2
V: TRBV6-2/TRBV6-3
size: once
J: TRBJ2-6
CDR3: CASSSLRGGLPGANVLTF
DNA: TGTGCCAGCAGTTCTCTGCGGGGGGGCCTGCCTGGGGCCAACGTCCTGACTTTC

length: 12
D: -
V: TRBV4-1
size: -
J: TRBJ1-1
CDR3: CASSQDGREAFF
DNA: TGCGCCAGCAGCCAAGATGGCCGGGAAGCTTTCTTT

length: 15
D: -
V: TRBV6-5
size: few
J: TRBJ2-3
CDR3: CASSYGGHRTDTQYF
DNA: TGTGCCAGCAGTTACGGCGGGCACCGCACAGATACGCAGTATTTT

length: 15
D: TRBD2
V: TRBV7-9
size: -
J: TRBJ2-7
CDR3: CASSLGGLAEYEQYF
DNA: TGTGCCAGCAGCTTAGGGGGACTAGCGGAATACGAGCAGTACTTC

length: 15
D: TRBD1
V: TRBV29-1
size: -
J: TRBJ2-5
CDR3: CSVFPEDRIEETQYF
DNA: TGCAGCGTTTTCCCCGAGGACAGGATAGAAGAGACCCAGTACTTC

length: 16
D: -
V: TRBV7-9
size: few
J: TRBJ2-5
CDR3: CASSLEWARGQETQYF
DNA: TGTGCCAGCAGCTTAGAATGGGCCAGGGGCCAAGAGACCCAGTACTTC

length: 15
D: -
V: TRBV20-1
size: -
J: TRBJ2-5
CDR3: CSASRRGTTGETQYF
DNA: TGCAGTGCTAGTAGACGGGGGACAACCGGGGAGACCCAGTACTTC

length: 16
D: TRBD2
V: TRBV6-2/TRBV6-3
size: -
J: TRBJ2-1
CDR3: CASKTVASGILDEQFF
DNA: TGTGCCAGCAAAACGGTGGCTAGCGGGATCTTAGATGAGCAGTTCTTC

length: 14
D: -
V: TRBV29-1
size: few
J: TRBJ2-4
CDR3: CSVEDMDSGNIQYF
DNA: TGCAGCGTTGAAGATATGGACTCGGGAAACATTCAGTACTTC

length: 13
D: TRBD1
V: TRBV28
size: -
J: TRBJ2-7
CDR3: CASSRGTAHEQYF
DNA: TGTGCCAGCAGTAGAGGGACAGCCCACGAGCAGTACTTC

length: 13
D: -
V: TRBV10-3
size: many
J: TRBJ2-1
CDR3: CAISESEGRGQFF
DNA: TGTGCCATCAGTGAGTCTGAAGGACGGGGGCAGTTCTTC

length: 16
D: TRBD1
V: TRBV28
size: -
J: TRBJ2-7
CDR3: CASIGLSGQGYYEQYF
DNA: TGTGCCAGCATTGGACTGTCGGGACAGGGCTACTACGAGCAGTACTTC

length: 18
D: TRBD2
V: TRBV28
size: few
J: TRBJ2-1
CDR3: CASSRGTSGRARFYEQFF
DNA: TGTGCCAGCAGCCGCGGGACTAGCGGGAGGGCTCGGTTTTATGAGCAGTTCTTC

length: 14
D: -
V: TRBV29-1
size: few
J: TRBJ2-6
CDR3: CSVSTDSGANVLTF
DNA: TGCAGCGTCTCTACCGACTCTGGGGCCAACGTCCTGACTTTC

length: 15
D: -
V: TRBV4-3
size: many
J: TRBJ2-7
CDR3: CASSQEGQGRYEQYF
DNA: TGCGCCAGCAGCCAAGAAGGGCAGGGGAGGTACGAGCAGTACTTC